This T cell receptor beta chain was profiled in a study of cytomegalovirus exposure and HLA in healthy donors. Study conclusions and caveats: Researchers reported that a few CMV-associated chains were confirmed in vitro as CMV antigen-specific.

J lost 4 bases, V lost 0 bases, and 5 bases had no gene match. The germline CDR1 and CDR2 sequences are LGHNA and YSLEER. This CDR3 has 16 amino acids. PCR amplification relied on 60 Vbeta primers (plus 13 Jbeta primers). Study processing details: A later analysis counted 65 million to 95 million unique TCR beta chains, some 12 million shared. Clones were sequenced by immunoSEQ multiplex PCR, and TCRdb holds only the in-frame ones, with some missing. V, J and clone size derive from that table, while D and trimming were established from the DNA sequence. The table for this sample gives tens of thousands of clones. In regard to this clone: Its antigen is currently unknown.

The V call is TRBV4-3, the J call TRBJ2-5; 10 bases fit TRBD1. The sequence was obtained from a woman aged 25 to 45 in good health and CMV-seronegative. The material sequenced was PBMCs. DNA of the CDR3: TGCGCCAGCAGCCAAGATCTTTGGGACAGGGGAGAGACCCAGTACTTC. This codes for CASSQDLWDRGETQYF.